In its sample, the clone carrying this T cell receptor (beta chain) was seen a few times. The target antigen is unknown. V lost 7 bases to trimming and J lost 1 base; unmatched junction nucleotides: 5. Per germline, CDR1 SGHTA and CDR2 FQGNSA. The CDR3 is 16 amino acids. These data originate in a study of T cell repertoires in cytomegalovirus infection. Turning to the study itself: Through public TCR beta signatures, both CMV infection and matching HLA type were indicated.

Findings and limits, study-wide: Ex vivo responses were dominated by HLA-C-restricted CMV-specific TCR beta clonotypes. People with CMV and the relevant HLA were identified by cumulative public TCR beta family frequency.

From the reads, TCRdb called clonotypes with MiXCR, one entry per CDR3 protein. The sample has around 490,000 distinct CDR3 sequences, around 27% seen once. This sequence joins TRBV7-2 and TRBJ2-2; TRBD1 agrees at 11 bases. The sequenced sample consisted of PBMCs. This receptor was obtained from a human donor in good health (CMV status not recorded). Some clones in this sample may be carry-over from other donors' samples. CDR3 nucleotide sequence: TGTGCCAGCACTGGACAGGGGGCCCTGAACACCGGGGAGCTGTTTTTT. Protein: CASTGQGALNTGELFF.